The rows below give T cell receptor beta chains drawn from one sample of a study of cytomegalovirus exposure and HLA in healthy donors. Here immunoSEQ multiplex PCR was the method, and the copy in TCRdb shows in-frame clones only, minus some. Among 150,000 to 200,000 clones listed, 75% were seen once. Sequences were obtained from PBMCs. The receptors stem from a middle-aged woman in good health and CMV-seropositive. The CDR3 runs from the conserved cysteine through the conserved F or W.

v_call cdr3_aa
TRBV27 CASSPSVQYF
TRBV11-2 CASHLAGLPGEQYF
TRBV19 CASSMGRGLTEAFF
TRBV19 CASSMKGGAAGGYTF
TRBV28 CASSTRTGGTF
TRBV5-8 CASSFRQGYEQYF
TRBV21-1 CASSPPDYGRVLNEQFF
TRBV5-1 CASSLGQGAIEQFF
TRBV29-1 CSGRQGPTEAFF
TRBV7-2 CASSLGTGIMNTEAFF
TRBV29-1 CSVAEGRTEAFF
TRBV5-1 CASSLLPGGYNEQFF
TRBV11-2 CASSSGTDYGYTF
TRBV10-2 CASSEDGDRLQYF
TRBV7-9 CASSLDSGLTTDTQYF
TRBV7-9 CASSSPAGHENYGYTF
TRBV4-2 CASSQEFLTRGTDTQYF
TRBV7-9 CASSPRDSDSATGELFF
TRBV2 CASRVGLAGEGEQFF
TRBV4-3 CASSPIGQGHYSNQPQHF
TRBV5-4 CASSLGSSSGANVLTF
TRBV5-1 CASSYRRAGGPGLTDTQYF
TRBV7-2 CASTRGVAGELFF
TRBV28 CASTRTRGGSGQYF
TRBV7-9 CASSYDRTFLEAFF
TRBV7-2 CASKAGGEGNEQFF
TRBV5-1 CASSLSRGGNTIYF
TRBV6-1 CASKVAGGDYGYTF
TRBV5-1 CASSLGQGQETQYF
TRBV2 CASSLTTEAFF
TRBV11-3 CASSARAGGNEQFF
TRBV13 CASSSSTDLAGGSAQYF
TRBV19 CASSISGVDGYTF